This TCR beta chain originates from a study of CD8+CD57+ T cells in acquired aplastic anemia. Turning to the study itself: When averaged, DNA from sorted CD4+ and CD8+ cells came to 3.2 ug. Healthy donors gave 9.5 million to 12 million reads on average for CD4+ cells.

This clonotype was observed many times. What it binds is unknown. Study-level points and caveats: Roughly 28 was the count of CD8+ CDR3 sequences that patients shared with controls. Any difference that existed in CD8+ Simpson's diversity between patients and controls was not significant.

The V end lost 10 bases, the J end lost 2 bases, and 12 bases lay between the germline ends. Germline CDR1 is ENHRY and CDR2 is SYGVKD. CDR3 length equals 13 residues. Profiling that covered TCR beta VDJ and CDR3 relied on genomic DNA as its template. Each CDR3 protein is one row after TCRdb ran MiXCR on the reads. Among hundreds of thousands of distinct CDR3 sequences listed, about two thirds were seen once. Material for sequencing was sorted CD4+, CD8+, or CD8+CD57+ T cells (not recorded which) from PBMCs. The clonotype originates from a human donor in good health, serving as a control. This chain uses TRBV10-3 with TRBJ1-3; D is undetermined. The CDR3 spells CATCRAAGNTIYF. The CDR3, as DNA: TGTGCCACCTGCCGGGCAGCTGGAAACACCATATATTTT.